The clone carrying this T cell receptor beta chain was detected a few times. The antigen is unknown. This entry is derived from a study of cytomegalovirus exposure and HLA in healthy donors. Study-wide results and limits: Presence/absence analyses supposed approximately even sequencing depth among donors. A later analysis linked 16,951 TCR beta sequences to HLA alleles at 0.05 false discovery rate. Sequences of the TCR beta chain were said to predict the HLA-A and HLA-B alleles of most subjects accurately. Cytomegalovirus status was reportedly diagnosed by the classifier with high sensitivity and specificity.

The PCR ran on 60 Vbeta and 13 Jbeta primers. Assay: immunoSEQ multiplex PCR; the TCRdb copy retains only in-frame clones and omits some. The sample lists 100,000 or so clones; around four fifths were seen once. The CDR3 spans 14 residues. The V gene's germline CDR1 is MGHDK and CDR2 SYGVNS. The ends were cut back, 5 bases at V and 8 bases at J, with 15 bases in the middle. The sequencing sample was made of PBMCs. The TCR was taken from a middle-aged man in good health and CMV-seronegative. The rearrangement joins TRBV25-1 to TRBJ2-2; D is possibly TRBD2 (6 bases). Written as DNA, the CDR3 is TGTGCCAGCAGTCAAAGGGCCGGAGGGGGGGAGCTGTTTTTT. This codes for CASSQRAGGGELFF.